Below, 30 T cell receptor beta chains from the same sample are listed, as sequenced in a study of blood T cell repertoires in COVID-19. Here immunoSEQ multiplex PCR was the method, and the copy in TCRdb shows in-frame clones only, minus some. The sample lists approximately 110,000 clones; 85% to 90% were seen once. What was sequenced was peripheral blood. Source of these receptors: a woman aged 80 or older with acute or convalescent COVID-19.

The CDR3 reads CASSLGLAGGFTDTQYF. CDR3 sequence (DNA): TGTGCCAGCAGCTTGGGACTAGCGGGGGGATTCACAGATACGCAGTATTTT. The V call is TRBV5-6, the J call TRBJ2-3; 13 nucleotides line up with TRBD2. V lost 0 bases to trimming and J lost 2 bases; unmatched junction nucleotides: 3. Germline V CDR1 and CDR2: SGHDT, YYEEEE. The CDR3 covers 17 residues.

The gene calls are TRBV6-5 and TRBJ1-1, with 8 nucleotides matching TRBD1. The trim removed 6 bases at V and 4 bases at J, leaving 10 bases unmatched. The germline gives CDR1 MNHEY, CDR2 SVGAGI. There are 15 residues in the CDR3. CDR3 sequence: CASSHTPGGGTEAFF. DNA of the CDR3: TGTGCCAGCAGCCACACGCCAGGGGGCGGCACTGAAGCTTTCTTT.

This sequence joins TRBV10-3 and TRBJ1-1; D may be TRBD1 (6 bases). The germline V gene encodes CDR1 ENHRY and CDR2 SYGVKD. This CDR3 has 16 residues. V shed 2 bases and J shed 4 bases, with 17 bases lying between them. CDR3: CAISETGPGVLTEAFF. CDR3 nucleotides: TGTGCCATCAGTGAGACGGGACCAGGGGTCCTCACTGAAGCTTTCTTT.

The chain joins TRBV15 to TRBJ1-5; unclear D gene. Germline V gives CDR1 LNHNV, CDR2 YYDKDF (reference sequence). V was clipped by 0 bases and J by 0 bases, with 9 bases between them. This CDR3 contains 16 residues. The CDR3 here is CATSRDSADSNQPQHF. The CDR3 DNA reads as TGTGCCACCAGCAGAGATTCTGCGGATAGCAATCAGCCCCAGCATTTT.

This clone is a singleton in its sample. The gene calls are TRBV5-6 and TRBJ1-6; D unclear. The CDR3 totals 15 residues. Germline V gene sequence: CDR1 SGHDT, CDR2 YYEEEE. Trimming shortened V by 0 bases and J by 10 bases, and 14 bases separated the two germline ends. In DNA form, the CDR3 reads TGTGCCAGCAGCTTGGCCGCACAGCAAATATCACCCCTCCACTTT. This sequence encodes CASSLAAQQISPLHF. Full variable domain (outside the CDR3, taken from reference TRBV5-6 and TRBJ1-6): DAGVTQSPTHLIKTRGQQVTLRCSPKSGHDTVSWYQQALGQGPQFIFQYYEEEERQRGNFPDRFSGHQFPNYSSELNVNALLLGDSALYLCASSLAAQQISPLHFGNGTRLTVT.

The rearrangement links TRBV4-3 to TRBJ1-2; a weak D match, TRBD1 (6 bases). CDR3 size: 14 residues. V lost 1 base and J lost 4, with 10 bases in between. CDR1 LGHNA and CDR2 YSLEER come from the germline V gene. CDR3 DNA sequence: TGCGCCAGCAGCCAAGTGCAACAGGGCTATGGCTACACCTTC. Amino acids: CASSQVQQGYGYTF.

The chain is built from TRBV19 and TRBJ2-7; the match to TRBD1 covers 7 bases. Germline V lookup: CDR1 LNHDA, CDR2 SQIVND (reference sequence). The CDR3 runs to 17 residues. V lost 4 bases to trimming and J lost 1 base; unmatched junction nucleotides: 13. The CDR3 DNA sequence: TGTGCCAGTAGTACAGTTGGGGACAGAAAGTTTTCCTACGAGCAGTACTTC. The encoded protein is CASSTVGDRKFSYEQYF.

The genes are TRBV27 and TRBJ2-3; TRBD1 agrees at 8 bases. This CDR3 contains 16 residues. J lost 0 bases, V lost 4 bases, and 6 bases had no gene match. Germline V lookup: CDR1 MNHEY, CDR2 SMNVEV (reference sequence). The chain's CDR3 is CASSYGQGLSTDTQYF. The CDR3, as DNA: TGTGCCAGCAGTTACGGACAGGGCCTTAGCACAGATACGCAGTATTTT.

This chain uses TRBV25-1 with TRBJ1-4; D may be TRBD1 (6 bases). Germline values: CDR1 MGHDK, CDR2 SYGVNS. The CDR3 contains 14 residues. The germline V and J ends were trimmed by 6 bases and 8 bases, with 16 bases remaining between them. The CDR3, as DNA: TGTGCCAGCAGCCATGGGGCCAGGGGCGAAAAACTGTTTTTT. Residues: CASSHGARGEKLFF.

Only a few counts were recorded for this clone. This sequence joins TRBV6-5 and TRBJ1-6; D remains unclear. This CDR3 comprises 15 residues. Germline CDR1 reads MNHEY; CDR2 reads SVGAGI. Deletions cut 7 bases from V and 8 bases from J, with 18 bases between. DNA for the CDR3: TGTGCCAGCACCGAAAATTGGGCCACCTATTCACCCCTCCACTTT. Its translation is CASTENWATYSPLHF.

J is TRBJ2-1 and V is TRBV28; 8 nucleotides match TRBD1. The CDR3 is 14 amino acids. CDR1 and CDR2 (germline): MDHEN, SYDVKM. The V and J ends lost 7 bases and 9 bases, in that order; junction bases with no gene match: 11. The CDR3 nucleotides are TGTGCCAGCAATATAGACAGGGGTTATAGTGAGCAGTTCTTC. Translating gives CASNIDRGYSEQFF.

V is TRBV10-2 and J is TRBJ1-4; possible D gene TRBD1, 6 bases. This CDR3 contains 15 residues. Trimming shortened V by 3 bases and J by 3 bases, and 11 bases separated the two germline ends. CDR1 is WSHSY, CDR2 SAAADI, per germline. CDR3 sequence reads: CASSEGRGPNEKLFF. In DNA, the CDR3 is TGCGCCAGCAGTGAAGGCAGGGGCCCTAATGAAAAACTGTTTTTT.

The rearrangement joins TRBV7-2 to TRBJ2-5; the match to TRBD2 covers 12 bases. The CDR3 contains 16 residues. The junction had 9 bases not matched to a gene; V was cut back by 5 bases and J by 5 bases. Germline-derived CDR1 and CDR2 are SGHTA and FQGNSA. In DNA form, the CDR3 reads TGTGCCAGCAGCCAACTCTCTAGCGGGGGGGTGGAGACCCAGTACTTC. It translates to CASSQLSSGGVETQYF.

This clone was counted a few times. The chain couples TRBV19 to TRBJ1-3; D possibly corresponds to TRBD1 (6 bases). The V and J ends lost 5 bases and 2 bases respectively, with 7 bases between them. CDR3 length: 13 residues. In germline, CDR1 is LNHDA, CDR2 SQIVND (reference sequence). CDR3 amino acids: CASSYRAGNTIYF. The DNA for the CDR3 is TGTGCCAGTAGTTACAGGGCTGGAAACACCATATATTTT.

This chain uses TRBV27 with TRBJ2-7; D possibly corresponds to TRBD2 (6 bases). Between the trimmed V and J ends, which lost 10 bases and 0 bases, there was a span of 19 bases. Germline V gene data show CDR1 as MNHEY and CDR2 as SMNVEV (reference sequence). The CDR3 extends over 15 amino acids. Here the CDR3 reads CATRPRGSFSYEQYF. For the CDR3, the DNA is TGTGCCACCAGACCGCGGGGCAGCTTCTCCTACGAGCAGTACTTC.

This clone has only one observation. This chain links TRBV30 with TRBJ2-1, with D uncertain. CDR3 length: 13 amino acids. Per the germline V gene, CDR1 is GTSNPN and CDR2 is SVGIG (reference sequence). Trimming pared 2 bases from V and 5 bases from J, leaving 10 bases between. CDR3 amino acids: CAWSNSLNNEQFF. CDR3 in DNA: TGTGCCTGGAGTAACAGCCTTAACAATGAGCAGTTCTTC.

The chain employs TRBV6-5 and TRBJ2-5; 9 bases map to TRBD2. Trimming took 4 bases from V and 4 from J; bases not matched to a gene: 10. Germline V gene lookup returns CDR1 MNHEY and CDR2 SVGAGI. The CDR3 totals 16 residues. CDR3 residues: CASSLGTSNGAETQYF. The CDR3 DNA reads as TGTGCCAGCAGTTTGGGGACTAGCAATGGGGCAGAGACCCAGTACTTC.

J is TRBJ2-3 and V is TRBV29-1, with 10 positions matching TRBD1. Germline CDR1 and CDR2: SQVTM and ANQGSEA. Trimming at V came to 3 bases and at J to 3 bases, leaving 6 bases not matched to a gene. CDR3 length: 15 amino acids. The CDR3 loop is CSVERTGGSTDTQYF. CDR3 DNA: TGCAGCGTTGAGAGGACAGGGGGTTCGACAGATACGCAGTATTTT.

This clone has a handful of counts. J is TRBJ1-5 and V is TRBV28; TRBD1 is a possible D gene (5 bases). The V end lost 2 bases, the J end lost 5 bases, and 10 bases lay between the germline ends. The CDR3 extends over 14 amino acids. Germline CDR1 is MDHEN and CDR2 is SYDVKM. CDR3 DNA: TGTGCCAGCAGTTTAAGGGGCTTGTATCAGCCCCAGCATTTT. Protein sequence: CASSLRGLYQPQHF.

This chain joins TRBV7-7 and TRBJ2-5, with 11 bases aligning to TRBD1. Germline CDR1 SSHAT, CDR2 FNYEAQ (reference sequence). V shed 5 bases and J 5 bases; nucleotides not matched to a gene: 7. The length of the CDR3 is 15 residues. DNA for the CDR3: TGTGCCAGCAGCCAGGGGACAGGGGGTCCGGAGACCCAGTACTTC. Amino acid sequence: CASSQGTGGPETQYF.

The chain employs TRBV4-3 and TRBJ2-7; D might be TRBD1 (6 bases). Trimming cost V 0 bases and J 3 bases, with 12 bases left between them. Germline V gene lookup returns CDR1 LGHNA and CDR2 YSLEER. The CDR3 runs 15 residues. CDR3 nucleotide sequence: TGCGCCAGCAGCCAAGAAGCCAGGGGATTCTACGAGCAGTACTTC. Translated, it gives CASSQEARGFYEQYF.

This sequence joins TRBV4-1 and TRBJ1-1; no clear D. Germline V lookup: CDR1 MGHRA, CDR2 YSYEKL. The CDR3 has 14 amino acids. Trimming took off 1 base at V and 1 base at J, with 7 bases between the two ends. In DNA, the CDR3 is TGCGCCAGCAGCCAAGTTTCAGGGAACACTGAAGCTTTCTTT. Translation: CASSQVSGNTEAFF.

The V gene is TRBV19, the J gene TRBJ2-3, with D tentatively TRBD2 (5 bases). The CDR3 has 14 amino acids. From germline, CDR1 is LNHDA and CDR2 SQIVND (reference sequence). Trimming took off 5 bases at V and 2 bases at J, with 11 bases between the two ends. The CDR3 region has the DNA TGTGCCAGTAGTCCAAACGACTACACAGATACGCAGTATTTT. Amino acids: CASSPNDYTDTQYF.

This chain connects TRBV5-1 to TRBJ1-6; TRBD1 aligns across 8 bases. Germline assignment: CDR1 SGHRS and CDR2 YFSETQ. The CDR3 has 14 residues. J gave up 8 bases and V 5 bases, and 6 bases lay outside the gene matches. The CDR3 nucleotides read TGCGCCAGCAGTATCAGGGGGCCTGATTCACCCCTCCACTTT. Translation: CASSIRGPDSPLHF.

This sequence joins TRBV6-5 and TRBJ2-2; TRBD1 agrees at 8 bases. The CDR3 has 15 amino acids. V lost 4 bases, J lost 7 bases, and 8 bases stayed unmatched. Germline V gene sequence: CDR1 MNHEY, CDR2 SVGAGI. The chain's CDR3 is CASSSAGTGGGELFF. As DNA, the CDR3 is TGTGCCAGCAGTTCCGCCGGGACAGGCGGCGGGGAGCTGTTTTTT.

The chain is built from TRBV14 and TRBJ2-1; a possible D gene is TRBD2 (7 bases). Germline CDR1 and CDR2: SGHDN and FVKESK. The CDR3 length is 17 residues. V lost 1 base and J lost 3, with 16 bases in between. The CDR3 nucleotides are TGTGCCAGCAGCCAAGCTCTCGGGGGGCCTGTCTACAATGAGCAGTTCTTC. Translated, it gives CASSQALGGPVYNEQFF.

V is TRBV19 and J is TRBJ1-1; 8 positions agree with TRBD1. CDR1 is LNHDA, CDR2 SQIVND, per germline (reference sequence). This CDR3 region has 12 residues. The ends lost 3 bases at V and 7 bases at J; junction bases unmatched: 1. CDR3 in amino acids: CASSIGQGEAFF. DNA of the CDR3: TGTGCCAGTAGTATTGGACAGGGTGAAGCTTTCTTT. Full variable domain (rest looked up from reference TRBV19 and TRBJ1-1): DGGITQSPKYLFRKEGQNVTLSCEQNLNHDAMYWYRQDPGQGLRLIYYSQIVNDFQKGDIAEGYSVSREKKESFPLTVTSAQKNPTAFYLCASSIGQGEAFFGQGTRLTVV.

The V call is TRBV24-1, the J call TRBJ1-2; 12 nucleotides line up with TRBD1. The CDR3 sequence is 14 residues long. With 3 bases clipped from V and 8 bases from J, the junction kept 3 bases outside the gene matches. CDR1 and CDR2 (germline): KGHDR, SFDVKD. As DNA, the CDR3 is TGTGCCACCAGTGATCGGGACAGGGGGCACGGCTACACCTTC. Protein sequence: CATSDRDRGHGYTF.

The chain uses TRBV5-1 and TRBJ2-7, with 9 bases fitting TRBD1. V was clipped by 5 bases and J by 4 bases; unmatched bases: 10. This CDR3 region has 15 residues. Germline CDR1 SGHRS, CDR2 YFSETQ. Here the CDR3 reads CASREETGGIYEQYF. The CDR3 DNA reads TGCGCCAGCAGGGAAGAGACAGGGGGGATTTACGAGCAGTACTTC.

The V call is TRBV7-9, the J call TRBJ2-7; 8 nucleotides align to TRBD1. From germline, CDR1 is SEHNR and CDR2 FQNEAQ (reference sequence). The CDR3 sequence is 14 residues long. Germline trimming cut 5 bases from V and 4 bases from J; bases unmatched to any gene: 7. DNA of the CDR3: TGTGCCAGCAGCCCCCGGACAGGGCATTACGAGCAGTACTTC. Translation: CASSPRTGHYEQYF.